A selection of T cell receptor beta chains follows, all from one sample in a study of CD4 T cells in relation to SARS-CoV-2 and coronaviruses. For these receptors, no antigen is known. Repertoires were generated with immunoSEQ multiplex PCR, while TCRdb's copy carries only in-frame clones and drops some. Seen here are about 20,000 clones, roughly 77% observed once, and the top ten hold roughly 22%. Source material: CD4+ T cells from PBMCs, cultured in vitro. All receptors come from a human donor in good health. Both conserved end residues are part of each CDR3. The order of the fields is V gene, clone size, D gene, J gene, CDR3 DNA, CDR3 protein. A D gene is named only where the DNA matches it firmly. Where a row states a size, it is once, few, many or the class of an expanded clone; other rows omit it.

TRBV6-5	NA	TRBD1	TRBJ2-7	TGTGCCAGCACCTACGGGGGACAGGGGGCCGGGGAGCAGTACTTC	CASTYGGQGAGEQYF
TRBV5-1	NA	TRBD2	TRBJ2-3	TGCGCCAGCACTGGGCGGGAGGGCCTGGATACGCAGTATTTT	CASTGREGLDTQYF
TRBV21-1	NA	NA	TRBJ1-1	TGTGCCAGCAGGTGGAGGGATGTGAACACTGAAGCTTTCTTT	CASRWRDVNTEAFF
TRBV11-2	NA	TRBD1	TRBJ1-1	TGTGCCAGCAGCTTTTTAACCACAGGGGGCATAGGAGCTTTCTTT	CASSFLTTGGIGAFF
TRBV4-1	NA	NA	TRBJ1-5	TGCGCCAGCAGCCAAGAACTCACCGATTATAGCAATCAGCCCCAGCATTTT	CASSQELTDYSNQPQHF
TRBV2	NA	TRBD1	TRBJ2-6	TGTGCCAGCGGGGACCGGGACAGGGGGTTCACTGGGGCCAACGTCCTGACTTTC	CASGDRDRGFTGANVLTF
TRBV13	once	TRBD2	TRBJ2-7	TGTGCCAGCAGCCCCGGGACTAGCGGTTACTCCTACGAGCAGTACTTC	CASSPGTSGYSYEQYF
TRBV5-5	NA	NA	TRBJ1-1	TGTGCCAGCAGCTTGCTCCAATCTGGGGGGACTGAAGCTTTCTTT	CASSLLQSGGTEAFF
TRBV27	once	NA	TRBJ1-5	TGTGCCAGCAGTGCGAGGGCGGGGAAGGGAGCAAATCAGCCCCAGCATTTT	CASSARAGKGANQPQHF
TRBV4-3	NA	NA	TRBJ2-1	TGCGCCAGCAGCCAAGATTGGGCAGTCTCCTACAATGAGCAGTTCTTC	CASSQDWAVSYNEQFF
TRBV29-1	few	NA	TRBJ2-1	TGCAGCGTCCTCCAGGCTTTGGGTGGCAATGAGCAGTTCTTC	CSVLQALGGNEQFF
TRBV29-1	NA	TRBD2	TRBJ2-2	TGCAGCGTCGTAGCGGGATCGGCCGGGGAGCTGTTTTTT	CSVVAGSAGELFF
TRBV6-5	NA	TRBD1	TRBJ1-3	TGTGCCAGCAGTTCTCCGGGACAGGGGACCAACACCATATATTTT	CASSSPGQGTNTIYF
TRBV3-1/TRBV3-2	NA	TRBD2	TRBJ2-1	TGTGCCAGCAGCCAAGGTAGCGGGGGGTTTGAGCAGTTCTTC	CASSQGSGGFEQFF
TRBV12-3/TRBV12-4	NA	NA	TRBJ2-2	TGTGCCAGCAGCCGACTGAGACCCGGGGAGCTGTTTTTT	CASSRLRPGELFF
TRBV9	NA	NA	TRBJ2-2	TGTGCCAGCAGCCCCGCTTTTGAGGGGACCGGGGAGCTGTTTTTT	CASSPAFEGTGELFF
TRBV7-9	NA	TRBD1	TRBJ1-2	TGTGCCAGCAGCTCGGGACAGGGGGCCTTGTCTATTGGCTACACCTTC	CASSSGQGALSIGYTF
TRBV10-3	NA	TRBD1	TRBJ2-7	TGTGCCATCAGGGACAGGGGACATGACGAGCAGTACTTC	CAIRDRGHDEQYF
TRBV2	NA	NA	TRBJ1-5	TGTGCCAGCAGTCCCCTCGCCGTTAGCAATCAGCCCCAGCATTTT	CASSPLAVSNQPQHF
TRBV5-6	NA	NA	TRBJ2-3	TGTGCCAGCAGCTTGGACTTTCGCCGGGCAGATACGCAGTATTTT	CASSLDFRRADTQYF